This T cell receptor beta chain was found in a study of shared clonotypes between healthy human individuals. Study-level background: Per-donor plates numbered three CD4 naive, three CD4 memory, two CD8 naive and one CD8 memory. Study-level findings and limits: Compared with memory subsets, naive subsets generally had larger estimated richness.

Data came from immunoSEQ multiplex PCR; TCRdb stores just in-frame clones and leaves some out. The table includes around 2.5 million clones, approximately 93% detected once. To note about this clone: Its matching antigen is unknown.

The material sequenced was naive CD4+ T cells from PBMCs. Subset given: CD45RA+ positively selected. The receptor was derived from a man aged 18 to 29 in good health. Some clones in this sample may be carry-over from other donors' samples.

For the CDR3, the DNA is TGTGCCAGCAACCCCGGTGACATCTACACAGATACGCAGTATTTT. Translating it yields CASNPGDIYTDTQYF. The chain is built from TRBV28 and TRBJ2-3, with D unclear. The CDR3 runs 15 residues. Trimming pared 7 bases from V and 2 bases from J, leaving 16 bases between. Per the germline V gene, CDR1 is MDHEN and CDR2 is SYDVKM.